Listed below are T cell receptor beta chains from one sample, sequenced in a study of technical replicates of blood from a few donors. Sequencing used immunoSEQ multiplex PCR; TCRdb keeps in-frame clones, though not all of them. The table records about 81,000 clones, roughly 77% of them present only once. Source material: PBMCs. Source of these receptors: a human donor in good health. Some clones in this sample may be carry-over from other donors' samples. Both conserved end residues are part of each CDR3. The D gene is left open where the match is weak.

>12|-|TRBV5-1|TRBJ2-1
CASSLQGNEQFF
>15|TRBD2|TRBV5-5|TRBJ2-1
CASRPTSGGYNEQFF
>13|-|TRBV18|TRBJ1-2
CASSPPSVEGYTF
>13|TRBD1|TRBV6-6|TRBJ2-1
CASSPTGRDEQFF
>16|-|TRBV5-4|TRBJ2-5
CASSLVGRGRVETQYF
>16|TRBD2|TRBV19|TRBJ2-1
CASSIGSSGIYNEQFF
>15|TRBD2|TRBV30|TRBJ2-3
CAWTRTSQITDTQYF
>13|-|TRBV10-3|TRBJ1-6
CAISAGRGSPLHF
>14|-|TRBV6-6|TRBJ1-5
CASSHRSSNQPQHF
>16|TRBD2|TRBV7-9|TRBJ2-7
CASSRTQAGDSYEQYF
>12|TRBD1|TRBV29-1|TRBJ2-3
CSVGQGTDTQYF
>18|TRBD2|TRBV18|TRBJ2-5
CASSPGLWMAGGQVPQYF
>17|-|TRBV4-2|TRBJ1-2
CASSPDLSGYLRGGYTF
>18|-|TRBV21-1|TRBJ1-3
CASSKEISRDLTGNTIYF
>15|TRBD1|TRBV9|TRBJ2-1
CASSPSTTGGNEQFF
>18|-|TRBV25-1|TRBJ1-1
CASRGGRGALFMNTEAFF
>14|TRBD2|TRBV5-6|TRBJ2-7
CASSTLWGGYEQYF
>13|TRBD1|TRBV29-1|TRBJ1-3
CSVEDREGNTIYF
>15|-|TRBV4-3|TRBJ2-7
CASSQDITGNYEQYF
>15|-|TRBV7-3|TRBJ1-2
CASSPGGSGNYGYTF
>13|-|TRBV30|TRBJ1-2
CAWNKGLNYGYTF
>16|-|TRBV30|TRBJ1-1
CAWGGTVNLRDPEAFF
>16|-|TRBV7-2|TRBJ2-5
CASSFSPGGVRETQYF
>14|-|TRBV6-5|TRBJ2-7
CASSYSAGSYEQYF
>15|TRBD2|TRBV29-1|TRBJ2-3
CSVLGLAGTTDTQYF
>15|TRBD1|TRBV19|TRBJ1-4
CASSPWTGVNEKLFF